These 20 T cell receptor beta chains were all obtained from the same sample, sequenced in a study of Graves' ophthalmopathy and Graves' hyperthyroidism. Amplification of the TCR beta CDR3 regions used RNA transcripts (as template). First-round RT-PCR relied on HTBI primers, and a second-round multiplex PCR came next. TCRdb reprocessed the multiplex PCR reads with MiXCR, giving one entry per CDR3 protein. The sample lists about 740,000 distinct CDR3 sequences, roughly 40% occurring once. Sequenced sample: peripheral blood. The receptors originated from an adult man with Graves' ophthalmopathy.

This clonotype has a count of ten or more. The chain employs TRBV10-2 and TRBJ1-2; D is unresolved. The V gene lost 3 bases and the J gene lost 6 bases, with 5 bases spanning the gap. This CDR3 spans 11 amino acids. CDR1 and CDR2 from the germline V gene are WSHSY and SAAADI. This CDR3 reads CASSDRDGYTF. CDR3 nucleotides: TGCGCCAGCAGTGATCGGGATGGCTACACCTTC.

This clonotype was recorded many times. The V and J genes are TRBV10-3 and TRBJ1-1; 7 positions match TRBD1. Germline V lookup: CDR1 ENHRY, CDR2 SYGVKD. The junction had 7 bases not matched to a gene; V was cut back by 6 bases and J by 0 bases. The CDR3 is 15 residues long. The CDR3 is CAISDRVGMNTEAFF. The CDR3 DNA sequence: TGTGCCATCAGCGACAGGGTAGGGATGAACACTGAAGCTTTCTTT.

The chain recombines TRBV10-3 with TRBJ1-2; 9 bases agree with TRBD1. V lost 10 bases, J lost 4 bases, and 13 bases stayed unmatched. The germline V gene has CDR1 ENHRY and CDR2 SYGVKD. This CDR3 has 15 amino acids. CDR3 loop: CATQPRDRAVYGYTF. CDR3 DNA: TGTGCCACCCAACCCAGGGACAGGGCAGTCTATGGCTACACCTTC.

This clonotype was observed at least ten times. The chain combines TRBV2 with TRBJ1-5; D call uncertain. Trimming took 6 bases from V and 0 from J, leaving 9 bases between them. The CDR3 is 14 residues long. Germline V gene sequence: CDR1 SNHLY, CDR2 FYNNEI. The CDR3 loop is CASRLMDSNQPQHF. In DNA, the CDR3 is TGTGCCAGCAGGTTAATGGATAGCAATCAGCCCCAGCATTTT.

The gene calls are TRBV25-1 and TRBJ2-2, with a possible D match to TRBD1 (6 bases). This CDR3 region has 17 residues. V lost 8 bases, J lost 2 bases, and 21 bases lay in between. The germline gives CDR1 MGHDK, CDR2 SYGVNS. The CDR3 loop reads CASSRYTRGLNTGELFF. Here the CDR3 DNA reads TGTGCCAGCTCACGATATACCAGGGGCCTCAACACCGGGGAGCTGTTTTTT.

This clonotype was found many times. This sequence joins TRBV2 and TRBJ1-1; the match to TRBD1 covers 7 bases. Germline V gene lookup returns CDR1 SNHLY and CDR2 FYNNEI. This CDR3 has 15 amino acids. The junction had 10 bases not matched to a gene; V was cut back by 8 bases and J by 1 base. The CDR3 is CASLREGQANTEAFF. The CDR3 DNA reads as TGTGCCAGCCTCCGAGAAGGACAGGCGAACACTGAAGCTTTCTTT. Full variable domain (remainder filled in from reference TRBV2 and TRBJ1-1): EPEVTQTPSHQVTQMGQEVILRCVPISNHLYFYWYRQILGQKVEFLVSFYNNEISEKSEIFDDQFSVERPDGSNFTLKIRSTKLEDSAMYFCASLREGQANTEAFFGQGTRLTVV.

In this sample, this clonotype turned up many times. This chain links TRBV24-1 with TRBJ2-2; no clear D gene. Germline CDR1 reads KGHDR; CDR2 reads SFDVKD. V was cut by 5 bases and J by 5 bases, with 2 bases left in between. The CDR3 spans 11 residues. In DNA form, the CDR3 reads TGTGCCACCAGTGTTACCGGGGAGCTGTTTTTT. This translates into CATSVTGELFF.

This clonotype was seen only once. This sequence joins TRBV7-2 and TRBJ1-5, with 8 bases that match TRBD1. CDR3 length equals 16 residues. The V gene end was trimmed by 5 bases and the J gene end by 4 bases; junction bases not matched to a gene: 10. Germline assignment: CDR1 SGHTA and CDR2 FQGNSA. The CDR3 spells CASSPGQGGRNQPQHF. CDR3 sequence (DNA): TGTGCCAGCAGCCCCGGACAGGGTGGGAGAAATCAGCCCCAGCATTTT.

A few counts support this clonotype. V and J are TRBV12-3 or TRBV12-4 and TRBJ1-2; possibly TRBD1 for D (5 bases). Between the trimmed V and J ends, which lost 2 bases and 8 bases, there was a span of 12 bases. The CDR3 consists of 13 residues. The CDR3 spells CASSLKQAVGYTF. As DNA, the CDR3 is TGTGCCAGCAGTTTAAAACAGGCCGTGGGCTACACCTTC.

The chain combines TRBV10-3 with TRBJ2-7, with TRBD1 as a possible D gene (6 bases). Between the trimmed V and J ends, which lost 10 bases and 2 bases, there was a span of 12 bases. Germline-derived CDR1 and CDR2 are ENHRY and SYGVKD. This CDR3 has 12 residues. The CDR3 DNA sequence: TGTGCCAGTGAGGACAGAGCCTACGAGCAGTACTTC. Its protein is CASEDRAYEQYF.

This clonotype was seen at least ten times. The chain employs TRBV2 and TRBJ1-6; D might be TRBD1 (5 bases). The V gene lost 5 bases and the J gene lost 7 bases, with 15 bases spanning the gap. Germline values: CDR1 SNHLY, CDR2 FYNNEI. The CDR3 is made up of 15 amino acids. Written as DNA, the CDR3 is TGTGCCAGCAGTTCGGGCAGGGCGTCCAATTCACCCCTCCACTTT. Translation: CASSSGRASNSPLHF.

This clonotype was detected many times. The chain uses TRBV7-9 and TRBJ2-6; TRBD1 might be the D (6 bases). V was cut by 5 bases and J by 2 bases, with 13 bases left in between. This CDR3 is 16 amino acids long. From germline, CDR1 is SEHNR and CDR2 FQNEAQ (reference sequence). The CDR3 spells CASSPQGSPGANVLTF. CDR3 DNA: TGTGCCAGCAGCCCACAGGGTTCCCCTGGGGCCAACGTCCTGACTTTC.

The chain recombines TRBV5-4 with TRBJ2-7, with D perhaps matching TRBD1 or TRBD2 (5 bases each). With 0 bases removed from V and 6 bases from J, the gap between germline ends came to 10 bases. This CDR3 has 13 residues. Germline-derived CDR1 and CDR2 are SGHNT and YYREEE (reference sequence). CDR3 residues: CASSLGRDVEQYF. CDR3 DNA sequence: TGTGCCAGCAGCTTGGGCAGGGACGTCGAGCAGTACTTC.

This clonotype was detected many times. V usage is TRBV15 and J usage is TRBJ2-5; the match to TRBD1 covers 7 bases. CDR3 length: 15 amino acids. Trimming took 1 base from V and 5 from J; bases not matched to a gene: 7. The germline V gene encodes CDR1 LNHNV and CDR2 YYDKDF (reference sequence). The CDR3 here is CATSRGTGTAETQYF. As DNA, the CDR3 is TGTGCCACCAGCAGAGGAACTGGGACAGCGGAGACCCAGTACTTC.

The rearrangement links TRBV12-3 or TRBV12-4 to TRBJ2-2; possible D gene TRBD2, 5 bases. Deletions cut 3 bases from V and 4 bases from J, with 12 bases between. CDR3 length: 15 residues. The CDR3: CASSFSGTGTGELFF. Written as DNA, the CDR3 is TGTGCCAGCAGTTTTTCGGGAACGGGCACCGGGGAGCTGTTTTTT.

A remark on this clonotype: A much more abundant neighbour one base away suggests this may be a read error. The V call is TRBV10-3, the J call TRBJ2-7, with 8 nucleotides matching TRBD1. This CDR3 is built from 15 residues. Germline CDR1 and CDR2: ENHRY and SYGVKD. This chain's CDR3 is CANSDGLGQGHEQYF. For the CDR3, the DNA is TGTGCCAACAGTGACGGGTTAGGACAGGGACACGAGCAGTACTTC.

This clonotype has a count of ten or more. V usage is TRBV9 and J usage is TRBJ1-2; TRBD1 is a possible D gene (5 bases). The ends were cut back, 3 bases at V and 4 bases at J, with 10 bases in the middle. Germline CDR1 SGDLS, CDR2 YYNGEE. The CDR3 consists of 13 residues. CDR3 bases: TGTGCCAGCAGCGCCCGACAGAGCTATGGCTACACCTTC. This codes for CASSARQSYGYTF. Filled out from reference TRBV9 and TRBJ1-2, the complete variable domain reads DSGVTQTPKHLITATGQRVTLRCSPRSGDLSVYWYQQSLDQGLQFLIQYYNGEERAKGNILERFSAQQFPDLHSELNLSSLELGDSALYFCASSARQSYGYTFGSGTRLTVV.

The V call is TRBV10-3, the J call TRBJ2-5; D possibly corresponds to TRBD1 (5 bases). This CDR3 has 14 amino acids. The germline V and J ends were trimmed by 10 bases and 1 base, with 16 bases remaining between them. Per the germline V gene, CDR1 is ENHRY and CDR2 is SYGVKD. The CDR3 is CASSHSRGQETQYF. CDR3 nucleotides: TGTGCCAGCAGCCACTCTAGGGGCCAAGAGACCCAGTACTTC.

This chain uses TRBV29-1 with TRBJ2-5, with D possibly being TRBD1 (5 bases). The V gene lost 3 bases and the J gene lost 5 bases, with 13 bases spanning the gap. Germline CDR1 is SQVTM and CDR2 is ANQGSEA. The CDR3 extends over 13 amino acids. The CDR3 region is CSVDEQGRETQYF. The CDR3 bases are TGCAGCGTTGATGAGCAGGGTAGGGAGACCCAGTACTTC.

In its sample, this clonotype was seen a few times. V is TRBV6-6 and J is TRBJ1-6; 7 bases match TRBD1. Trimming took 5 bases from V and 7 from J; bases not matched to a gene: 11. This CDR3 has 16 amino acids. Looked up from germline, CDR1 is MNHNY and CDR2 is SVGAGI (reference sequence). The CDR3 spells CASSDSSGTANSPLHF. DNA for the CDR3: TGTGCCAGCAGTGATTCTTCCGGGACAGCCAATTCACCCCTCCACTTT.